Each of the 21 T cell receptor beta chains below was sequenced from the same sample in a study of CD8+CD57+ T cells in acquired aplastic anemia. Profiling of TCR beta VDJ combinations and CDR3 sequences used genomic DNA as template. TCRdb passed the reads through MiXCR, listing each CDR3 protein once. The sample lists 250,000 to 300,000 distinct CDR3 sequences; approximately 60% were seen once. Patients picked for sequencing had shown CD8+CD57+ cell expansion detected by flow cytometry. The source material was sorted CD4+, CD8+, or CD8+CD57+ T cells (not recorded which) from PBMCs. Receptors originate from a human donor with aplastic anemia.

This chain joins TRBV10-3 and TRBJ2-1, with 9 bases matching TRBD1. The length of the CDR3 is 13 residues. V was clipped by 5 bases and J by 10 bases; unmatched bases: 6. From germline, CDR1 is ENHRY and CDR2 SYGVKD. The CDR3 loop is CAISLGTGREQFF. CDR3 bases: TGTGCCATCAGTCTGGGGACAGGGAGGGAGCAGTTCTTC.

The rearrangement uses TRBV2 and TRBJ2-7; D possibly corresponds to TRBD1 (5 bases). This CDR3 comprises 12 residues. Germline V lookup: CDR1 SNHLY, CDR2 FYNNEI. Trimming pared 3 bases from V and 6 bases from J, leaving 9 bases between. The CDR3 sequence: CASSESGIEQYF. In nucleotides, the CDR3 is TGTGCCAGCAGTGAGTCAGGGATCGAGCAGTACTTC.

This clonotype was seen a few times. The chain is built from TRBV6-4 and TRBJ2-5; D perhaps matches TRBD1 (8 bases). The CDR3 is 14 amino acids. The V end lost 5 bases, the J end lost 5 bases, and 15 bases lay between the germline ends. From germline, CDR1 is MRHNA and CDR2 SNTAGT. The CDR3 DNA sequence: TGTGCCAGCAGTCCGACAGGGGAGGGGGAGACCCAGTACTTC. Translating it yields CASSPTGEGETQYF.

The chain uses TRBV29-1 and TRBJ1-2, with a possible D match to TRBD1 (5 bases). Germline V lookup: CDR1 SQVTM, CDR2 ANQGSEA. The CDR3 consists of 13 residues. V was pared by 4 bases and J by 6 bases, with 15 bases between. CDR3 region: CSVVLGDLHGYTF. Here the CDR3 DNA reads TGCAGCGTTGTCTTGGGGGACTTACATGGCTACACCTTC.

The V and J genes are TRBV6-5 and TRBJ1-6; 8 nucleotides agree with TRBD1. Germline assignment: CDR1 MNHEY and CDR2 SVGAGI. The CDR3 sequence is 15 residues long. With V trimmed by 4 bases and J by 14 bases, 13 bases remained unmatched. For the CDR3, the DNA is TGTGCCAGCAGTTCCCCCCGGGACAGGTCGATGTCCCTCCACTTT. Translation: CASSSPRDRSMSLHF.

This clonotype occurred once. An end of the junction differs from the germline gene, which may be a read error. The V call is TRBV19, the J call TRBJ2-2, with D tentatively TRBD1 or TRBD2 (5 bases each). CDR3 length: 15 amino acids. From germline, CDR1 is LNHDA and CDR2 SQIVND (reference sequence). CDR3 in DNA: TGTGCCAGTAGTATACAATCAGGGTTGACTGGGGAGCTGCTTTTT. The encoded protein is CASSIQSGLTGELLF.

This clonotype occurred many times. V gene TRBV6-1 combines with J gene TRBJ2-1; D not certain. The CDR3 consists of 15 residues. The V gene lost 7 bases and the J gene lost 7 bases, with 20 bases spanning the gap. Germline lookup yields CDR1 MNHNS and CDR2 SASEGT. The CDR3: CASNEPPRGGNEQFF. The DNA of the CDR3 is TGTGCCAGCAACGAACCCCCCCGCGGTGGAAATGAGCAGTTCTTC.

V and J are TRBV2 and TRBJ2-1, with 7 bases identical to TRBD2. With 5 bases clipped from V and 1 base from J, the junction kept 2 bases outside the gene matches. Germline assignment: CDR1 SNHLY and CDR2 FYNNEI. The CDR3 length is 14 residues. The CDR3: CASSIAGSYNEQFF. DNA for the CDR3: TGTGCCAGCAGTATAGCGGGTTCCTACAATGAGCAGTTCTTC.

V gene TRBV20-1 combines with J gene TRBJ2-5, with 13 bases that match TRBD2. The germline V gene has CDR1 DFQATT and CDR2 SNEGSKA (reference sequence). Trimming removed 6 bases from V and 5 bases from J; junction bases left unmatched: 9. This CDR3 is built from 15 residues. The CDR3 reads CSARGLAGWGETQYF. For the CDR3, the DNA is TGCAGTGCCCGGGGACTAGCGGGATGGGGGGAGACCCAGTACTTC.

The V call is TRBV20-1, the J call TRBJ2-7; the D gene is possibly TRBD2 (5 bases). Germline V gene data show CDR1 as DFQATT and CDR2 as SNEGSKA (reference sequence). Trimming pared 2 bases from V and 2 bases from J, leaving 13 bases between. The CDR3 totals 14 residues. The CDR3 DNA is TGCAGTGCTAGACCCGGGGTCCGGACCTACGAGCAGTACTTC. This gives the protein CSARPGVRTYEQYF.

This chain joins TRBV5-1 and TRBJ2-1; perhaps TRBD2 as D (5 bases). The CDR3 is made up of 11 amino acids. Trimming shortened V by 4 bases and J by 13 bases, and 12 bases separated the two germline ends. Germline V gene sequence: CDR1 SGHRS, CDR2 YFSETQ. CDR3 DNA: TGCGCCAGCAGCGCGGACTCGCGCCAGTTCTTC. It is translated as CASSADSRQFF.

To note about this clonotype: Compared with germline, one end of the junction differs, possibly owing to a read error. The chain combines TRBV25-1 with TRBJ1-5; 9 positions match TRBD1. The CDR3 extends over 19 amino acids. Germline-derived CDR1 and CDR2 are MGHDK and SYGVNS. CDR3 sequence (DNA): TGTGCCAGCAGTGATTCCGGGACAGGGACTCTCGGGAGCAGTCAGCCCCAGCATTTT. Its translation: CASSDSGTGTLGSSQPQHF.

This clonotype was observed at least ten times. The gene calls are TRBV9 and TRBJ2-5; perhaps D is TRBD1 or TRBD2 (5 bases each). The CDR3 length is 14 residues. Trimming cost V 3 bases and J 1 base, with 10 bases left between them. Germline loops: CDR1 SGDLS, CDR2 YYNGEE. CDR3 bases: TGTGCCAGCAGCGGAGGGGTAGCCCAAGAGACCCAGTACTTC. Its protein is CASSGGVAQETQYF. Variable domain in full (rest from reference TRBV9 and TRBJ2-5): DSGVTQTPKHLITATGQRVTLRCSPRSGDLSVYWYQQSLDQGLQFLIQYYNGEERAKGNILERFSAQQFPDLHSELNLSSLELGDSALYFCASSGGVAQETQYFGPGTRLLVL.

This clonotype was counted many times. The chain recombines TRBV7-3 with TRBJ2-7; TRBD1 matches at 7 bases. Trimming removed 5 bases from V and 2 bases from J; junction bases left unmatched: 6. The length of the CDR3 is 14 residues. Germline lookup yields CDR1 SGHTA and CDR2 FQGTGA. This CDR3 reads CASSEGAPPYEQYF. The CDR3 nucleotides are TGTGCCAGCAGCGAGGGGGCCCCTCCCTACGAGCAGTACTTC.

The gene calls are TRBV7-9 and TRBJ1-4; the D gene is possibly TRBD1 (5 bases). V was shortened by 5 bases and J by 10 bases, with 17 bases between the two germline ends. The CDR3 covers 14 residues. CDR1 SEHNR and CDR2 FQNEAQ come from the germline V gene (reference sequence). CDR3 region: CASSPTGPSGKLFF. CDR3 nucleotide sequence: TGTGCCAGCAGCCCGACGGGACCATCTGGAAAACTGTTTTTT.

The chain uses TRBV2 and TRBJ2-7, with unresolved D. Trimming took 7 bases from V and 4 from J, leaving 14 bases between them. This CDR3 has 13 residues. From germline, CDR1 is SNHLY and CDR2 FYNNEI. The CDR3 nucleotides are TGTGCCAGCACTGAGCCTTTCGGTTACGAGCAGTACTTC. It translates to CASTEPFGYEQYF.

This clonotype was observed once. At one end the junction does not follow the germline gene, possibly because of a read error. The chain combines TRBV5-1 with TRBJ2-1, with D possibly being TRBD1 or TRBD2 (6 bases each). Germline values: CDR1 SGHRS, CDR2 YFSETQ. The CDR3 contains 15 residues. This CDR3 is CASSVAAAKGGEQFF. Written as DNA, the CDR3 is TGTGCCAGCAGCGTAGCGGCAGCCAAGGGGGGTGAGCAGTTCTTC.

The V call is TRBV24-1, the J call TRBJ1-2; possibly TRBD1 for D (5 bases). Germline-derived CDR1 and CDR2 are KGHDR and SFDVKD. V lost 3 bases, J lost 4 bases, and 11 bases lay in between. The CDR3 runs 14 residues. CDR3 sequence (DNA): TGTGCCACCAGTGATCGGGACTTGAGCTATGGCTACACCTTC. Its protein product is CATSDRDLSYGYTF.

This sequence joins TRBV7-9 and TRBJ2-7; unclear D gene. In germline, CDR1 is SEHNR, CDR2 FQNEAQ (reference sequence). V lost 6 bases, J lost 6 bases, and 12 bases lay in between. The CDR3 runs to 12 residues. The CDR3 sequence is CASSPRTPEQYF. For the CDR3, the DNA is TGTGCCAGCAGTCCCCGGACCCCCGAGCAGTACTTC.

On this clonotype itself: The CDR3 does not end in the conserved phenylalanine or tryptophan, so this is likely a read error. The rearrangement joins TRBV20-1 to TRBJ2-1; weak D call: TRBD1 (6 bases). Looked up from germline, CDR1 is DFQATT and CDR2 is SNEGSKA (reference sequence). V lost 4 bases to trimming and J lost 3 bases, with 13 bases between them. There are 14 residues in the CDR3. The CDR3 is CSATRQVGYNEQFL. For the CDR3, the DNA is TGCAGTGCTACCCGACAGGTGGGCTACAATGAGCAGTTCCTC.

The genes are TRBV2 and TRBJ2-1, with D perhaps TRBD1 (5 bases). Trimming removed 0 bases from V and 9 bases from J, with 15 bases in between. The V gene's germline CDR1 is SNHLY and CDR2 FYNNEI. The CDR3 spans 15 residues. The chain's CDR3 is CASSEAIQQGVEQFF. For the CDR3, the DNA is TGTGCCAGCAGTGAAGCTATCCAGCAAGGGGTTGAGCAGTTCTTC.